These 6 T cell receptor beta chains share one sample of origin, sequenced in a study of blood T cells in healthy people across ages. A second roughly 7 to 12 cycle PCR used barcoded and J-beta primers. MiXCR, applied by TCRdb to the 5' RACE reads, yields one record per CDR3 protein. This sample carries some 860,000 distinct CDR3 sequences, around three fifths of them seen once, and the ten largest clones take under 30%. The sequenced material came from blood. These receptors were collected from a man aged 40-49 years in good health.

This clonotype was observed a few times. This chain joins TRBV5-5 and TRBJ2-3; D unclear. This CDR3 has 12 residues. The germline gives CDR1 SGHKS, CDR2 YYEKEE (reference sequence). V dropped 5 bases and J dropped 6 bases, with 10 bases sitting between them. Here the CDR3 reads CASSGLLDTQYF. The CDR3 bases are TGTGCCAGCAGTGGTCTCTTGGATACGCAGTATTTT.

This sequence joins TRBV6-1 and TRBJ2-5, with 7 bases fitting TRBD1. The CDR3 has 14 residues. Germline CDR1 is MNHNS and CDR2 is SASEGT. J was trimmed by 2 bases and V by 3 bases; bases with no gene match: 3. The CDR3: CASSERGQQETQYF. The DNA for the CDR3 is TGTGCCAGCAGTGAGAGGGGACAGCAAGAGACCCAGTACTTC.

The gene calls are TRBV3-1 and TRBJ1-1, with D tentatively TRBD1 (5 bases). This CDR3 is 15 amino acids long. Germline loops: CDR1 LGHDT, CDR2 YNNKEL (reference sequence). Trimming left V 1 base short and J 1 base short, with 10 bases between. DNA for the CDR3: TGTGCCAGCAGCCAAGGGTTAAGGGGGAACACTGAAGCTTTCTTT. This translates into CASSQGLRGNTEAFF.

The table lists this clonotype with a few counts. V usage is TRBV4-1 and J usage is TRBJ1-2, with D perhaps TRBD1 (6 bases). The V gene's germline CDR1 is MGHRA and CDR2 YSYEKL. There are 14 residues in the CDR3. Trimming left V 3 bases short and J 3 bases short, with 11 bases between. This CDR3 reads CASSQIWTDYGYTF. Here the CDR3 DNA reads TGCGCCAGCAGCCAGATTTGGACAGACTATGGCTACACCTTC.

The chain joins TRBV6-5 to TRBJ2-5; D is unclear. In germline, CDR1 is MNHEY, CDR2 SVGAGI. This CDR3 is built from 11 residues. V was trimmed by 6 bases and J by 7 bases, leaving 9 bases between them. This CDR3 reads CASSEHRTQYF. For the CDR3, the DNA is TGTGCCAGCAGCGAGCATCGGACCCAGTACTTC.

This clonotype has only a few counts. The CDR3 here is CASSLVFGGLGAFF. CDR3 DNA sequence: TGTGCCAGCAGTTTAGTCTTCGGGGGGCTGGGAGCTTTCTTT. The chain employs TRBV28 and TRBJ1-1, with D perhaps matching TRBD1 (6 bases). Deletions cut 2 bases from V and 10 bases from J, with 17 bases between. CDR1 is MDHEN and CDR2 is SYDVKM in the germline V gene. There are 14 residues in the CDR3.